Listed below are T cell receptor beta chains from one sample, sequenced in a study of T-cell memory formation after mild COVID-19. TCRdb re-called the 5' RACE reads with MiXCR, one entry per CDR3 protein. Among 300,000 to 400,000 distinct CDR3 sequences listed, about a sixth were seen once. Sequenced material: PBMCs or a T cell subset sorted from them (not recorded which). The source is a man younger than 30 who had mild COVID-19 (a few samples of this study predate the infection). Cell type and time point are not known. Each CDR3 is given with its conserved first and last residue. Fields, in order: V gene, D gene, J gene, clone size, CDR3 protein, CDR3 DNA. The D gene is left open where the match is weak. A clone size is listed for some rows: how often the clone was seen (once, few, many), or a class if it is expanded.

>TRBV4-3|.|TRBJ2-5|.
CASSQEVGLGETQYF
TGCGCCAGCAGCCAAGAAGTCGGCTTGGGGGAGACCCAGTACTTC
>TRBV7-9|.|TRBJ2-5|.
CASSARGVQETQYF
TGTGCCAGCAGCGCGCGGGGAGTCCAAGAGACCCAGTACTTC
>TRBV7-8|TRBD2|TRBJ2-7|few
CASSLALSPGGYEQYF
TGTGCCAGCAGCTTAGCCCTGTCTCCGGGAGGGTACGAGCAGTACTTC
>TRBV5-1|.|TRBJ2-1|many
CASSLDEGAYNEQFF
TGCGCCAGCAGCTTGGATGAGGGGGCCTACAATGAGCAGTTCTTC
>TRBV7-3|.|TRBJ1-1|few
CASSSGLGTEAFF
TGTGCCAGCAGTTCTGGTCTGGGCACTGAAGCTTTCTTT
>TRBV9|TRBD2|TRBJ2-5|.
CASSVGPSGQYQETQYF
TGTGCCAGCAGCGTAGGGCCTAGCGGGCAGTACCAAGAGACCCAGTACTTC
>TRBV6-2/TRBV6-3|TRBD2|TRBJ2-7|once
CASSYLAGSTYEQYF
TGTGCCAGCAGTTACCTAGCGGGGTCGACCTACGAGCAGTACTTC
>TRBV5-4|.|TRBJ1-2|few
CASTSSGDTRDGYTF
TGTGCCAGCACCTCATCAGGGGACACCCGAGATGGCTACACCTTC
>TRBV29-1|TRBD1|TRBJ2-7|.
CSAKDRSTYEQYF
TGCAGCGCTAAGGACAGGTCGACCTACGAGCAGTACTTC
>TRBV19|.|TRBJ2-1|.
CASSIFGSSYNEQFF
TGTGCCAGTAGTATCTTTGGGAGCTCCTACAATGAGCAGTTCTTC
>TRBV6-6|.|TRBJ1-5|.
CASREGTYSNQPQHF
TGTGCCAGCAGGGAGGGTACTTATAGCAATCAGCCCCAGCATTTT
>TRBV7-8|TRBD2|TRBJ2-1|.
CASSPIAGEQFF
TGTGCCAGCAGCCCCATAGCGGGAGAGCAGTTCTTC
>TRBV27|.|TRBJ1-5|many
CASSFGRDQPQHF
TGTGCCAGCAGTTTCGGGAGGGACCAGCCCCAGCATTTT
>TRBV7-6|.|TRBJ2-2|.
CASSLVAGSNTGELFF
TGTGCCAGCAGCTTAGTAGCAGGATCGAACACCGGGGAGCTGTTTTTT
>TRBV6-2/TRBV6-3|.|TRBJ2-1|.
CASSLGSRPGQFF
TGTGCCAGCAGTTTGGGGTCCCGCCCCGGGCAGTTCTTC
>TRBV29-1|.|TRBJ2-3|few
CSVDAVSTDTQYF
TGCAGCGTTGACGCCGTAAGCACAGATACGCAGTATTTT
>TRBV12-3/TRBV12-4|.|TRBJ2-7|many
CASSPGGEQYF
TGTGCCAGCAGCCCCGGTGGTGAGCAGTACTTC
>TRBV14|TRBD1|TRBJ1-2|few
CASSPPRDSFGYTF
TGTGCCAGCAGCCCCCCCCGGGACAGCTTCGGCTACACCTTC
>TRBV5-5|.|TRBJ1-2|.
CASSLSGGTGMVSGGYTF
TGTGCCAGCAGCTTGTCCGGTGGGACGGGAATGGTATCGGGCGGCTACACCTTC
>TRBV4-3|.|TRBJ2-7|few
CASSQGAGLALNEQYF
TGCGCCAGCAGCCAAGGGGCCGGACTCGCGTTAAACGAGCAGTACTTC
>TRBV7-9|.|TRBJ2-7|few
CASSPGSSEQYF
TGTGCCAGCAGCCCGGGTAGCAGTGAGCAGTACTTC
>TRBV12-3/TRBV12-4|.|TRBJ1-1|few
CASSYRQRTEAFF
TGTGCCAGCAGCTATCGACAGAGGACTGAAGCTTTCTTT
>TRBV20-1|TRBD2|TRBJ2-3|few
CSAFRTSGATDTQYF
TGCAGTGCTTTCAGGACTAGCGGGGCGACAGATACGCAGTATTTT
>TRBV19|.|TRBJ1-1|few
CASRTRLPSTEAFF
TGTGCCAGTAGGACACGATTACCGAGCACTGAAGCTTTCTTT
>TRBV4-1|.|TRBJ1-2|.
CASSPGPGPMGGYTF
TGCGCCAGCAGCCCAGGGCCGGGACCAATGGGGGGCTACACCTTC
>TRBV7-3|.|TRBJ2-2|.
CASSPELADGELFF
TGTGCCAGCAGCCCTGAATTAGCAGACGGGGAGCTGTTTTTT
>TRBV11-2|TRBD1|TRBJ2-5|.
CASSPRQGWGLETQYF
TGTGCCAGCAGCCCAAGACAGGGATGGGGGTTAGAGACCCAGTACTTC
>TRBV12-3/TRBV12-4|.|TRBJ1-1|.
CATSRGAEAFF
TGTGCCACCTCCAGGGGCGCTGAAGCTTTCTTT
>TRBV19|.|TRBJ2-1|few
CASSIRSGSYNEQFF
TGTGCCAGTAGTATTCGTAGCGGCTCCTACAATGAGCAGTTCTTC
>TRBV5-6|TRBD2|TRBJ2-3|.
CASSSFPSGVYTDTQYF
TGTGCCAGCAGCTCCTTCCCTAGCGGGGTTTACACAGATACGCAGTATTTT
>TRBV20-1|TRBD2|TRBJ2-3|.
CSAGSSGGANTQYF
TGCAGTGCTGGATCTAGCGGGGGGGCAAATACGCAGTATTTT
>TRBV12-3/TRBV12-4|.|TRBJ1-5|.
CASKQSGQPQHF
TGTGCCAGCAAACAAAGCGGTCAGCCCCAGCATTTT
>TRBV6-5|.|TRBJ2-3|.
CASRRDPGVDTQYF
TGTGCCAGCAGAAGGGACCCAGGGGTTGATACGCAGTATTTT
>TRBV6-5|.|TRBJ1-1|few
CASRNAPGDTEAFF
TGTGCCAGCAGGAATGCCCCGGGGGACACTGAAGCTTTCTTT
>TRBV5-6|.|TRBJ1-5|.
CASSFTQGAQPQHF
TGTGCCAGCAGCTTTACGCAGGGAGCGCAGCCCCAGCATTTT
>TRBV4-3|TRBD1|TRBJ1-2|few
CASSPKPDRVDGYTF
TGCGCCAGCAGCCCGAAACCGGACAGGGTAGATGGCTACACCTTC
>TRBV4-2|TRBD2|TRBJ2-3|few
CASSQDLAGGPYF
TGTGCCAGCAGCCAAGACCTAGCGGGGGGGCCCTATTTT
>TRBV29-1|.|TRBJ1-5|.
CSFNHGINQPQHF
TGCAGCTTCAATCACGGGATCAATCAGCCCCAGCATTTT
>TRBV3-1|.|TRBJ2-7|.
CASSPRGADEQYF
TGTGCCAGCAGCCCCAGGGGGGCCGACGAGCAGTACTTC
>TRBV12-3/TRBV12-4|.|TRBJ1-6|many
CASSLALAGNSPLHF
TGTGCCAGCAGTTTAGCGCTAGCCGGGAATTCACCCCTCCACTTT